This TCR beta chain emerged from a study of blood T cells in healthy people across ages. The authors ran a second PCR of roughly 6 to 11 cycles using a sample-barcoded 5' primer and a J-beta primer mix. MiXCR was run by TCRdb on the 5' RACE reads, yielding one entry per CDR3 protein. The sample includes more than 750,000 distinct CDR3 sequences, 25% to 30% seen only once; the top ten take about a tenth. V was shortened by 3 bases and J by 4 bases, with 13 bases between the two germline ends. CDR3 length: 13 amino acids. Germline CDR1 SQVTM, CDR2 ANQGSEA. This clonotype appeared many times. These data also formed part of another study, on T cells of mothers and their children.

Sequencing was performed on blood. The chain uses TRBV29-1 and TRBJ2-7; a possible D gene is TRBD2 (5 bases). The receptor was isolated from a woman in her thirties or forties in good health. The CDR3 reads CSVDNGKEYEQYF. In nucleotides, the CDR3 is TGCAGCGTTGATAACGGGAAGGAGTACGAGCAGTACTTC.